The next 16 T cell receptor beta chains were all read from a single sample in a study of regulatory T cells in long-lasting Graves disease. As for time point: newly diagnosed GD, antithyroid drugs for less than 3 months. PBMC-derived RNA was used for the TCR library. Building of the TCR beta libraries involved iRepertoire HTBI primers and Arm-PCR of CDR3 regions. TCRdb redid the calling of the multiplex PCR reads with MiXCR, one entry per CDR3 protein. This sample has a few hundred thousand distinct CDR3 sequences; roughly a fifth occur once, and the top ten carry 12%. These data are also associated with another study on T cells in Graves' hyperthyroidism and ophthalmopathy.

Sequences were derived from peripheral blood mononuclear cells (PBMCs), sampled at new diagnosis, from a patient treated with antithyroid drugs. The source is a woman in her 30s with Graves disease.

The J gene is TRBJ2-2, the V gene TRBV5-4; 8 nucleotides align to TRBD2. The CDR3 extends over 16 amino acids. Germline CDR1 and CDR2: SGHNT and YYREEE (reference sequence). Losses at the gene ends were 0 bases for V and 4 bases for J; bases not matched to a gene: 5. Here the CDR3 DNA reads TGTGCCAGCAGCTTGGATCCGGCGGGAGGCACCGGGGAGCTGTTTTTT. It specifies CASSLDPAGGTGELFF.

V gene TRBV7-9 combines with J gene TRBJ2-7; 14 nucleotides agree with TRBD2. J lost 2 bases, V lost 5 bases, and 11 bases had no gene match. Germline loops: CDR1 SEHNR, CDR2 FQNEAQ (reference sequence). The CDR3 is 18 amino acids. The CDR3 region is CASSQDGTSGSDPYEQYF. The CDR3, as DNA: TGTGCCAGCAGCCAGGACGGGACTAGCGGGAGCGACCCCTACGAGCAGTACTTC.

This clonotype was counted ten times or more. The V and J genes are TRBV28 and TRBJ2-3; 8 bases align to TRBD2. CDR3 length equals 15 residues. The V and J ends lost 6 bases and 0 bases, in that order; junction bases with no gene match: 5. The germline V gene encodes CDR1 MDHEN and CDR2 SYDVKM. CDR3 loop: CASSSRGGSTDTQYF. Here the CDR3 DNA reads TGTGCCAGCAGCTCCCGGGGGGGAAGCACAGATACGCAGTATTTT.

This clonotype was picked up a small number of times. V usage is TRBV6-1 and J usage is TRBJ2-1; the match to TRBD1 covers 8 bases. This CDR3 is 14 amino acids long. Losses at the gene ends were 7 bases for V and 8 bases for J; bases not matched to a gene: 10. The germline CDR1 and CDR2 sequences are MNHNS and SASEGT. As DNA, the CDR3 is TGTGCCAGCACCACGGTCGGGACAGGCGATGAGCAGTTCTTC. Translation gives CASTTVGTGDEQFF.

There are many counts of this clonotype. The gene calls are TRBV4-1 and TRBJ2-1; TRBD2 might be the D (5 bases). Per germline, CDR1 MGHRA and CDR2 YSYEKL. The CDR3 has 13 amino acids. V shed 5 bases and J shed 3 bases, with 8 bases lying between them. The CDR3 DNA reads as TGCGCCAGCAGCTTGGACTTCTACAATGAGCAGTTCTTC. Protein product: CASSLDFYNEQFF.

This clonotype showed up just a few times. CDR3 sequence reads: CASSVADIYGYTF. The CDR3 DNA follows: TGCGCCAGCAGCGTGGCGGACATCTATGGCTACACCTTC. The chain combines TRBV5-1 with TRBJ1-2, with a weak D call TRBD1 (5 bases). CDR1 and CDR2 from the germline V gene are SGHRS and YFSETQ. CDR3 length: 13 residues. Trimming took off 4 bases at V and 4 bases at J, with 11 bases between the two ends. Filled out from reference TRBV5-1 and TRBJ1-2, the complete variable domain reads KAGVTQTPRYLIKTRGQQVTLSCSPISGHRSVSWYQQTPGQGLQFLFEYFSETQRNKGNFPGRFSGRQFSNSRSEMNVSTLELGDSALYLCASSVADIYGYTFGSGTRLTVV.

This clonotype occurred many times. The chain combines TRBV5-5 with TRBJ1-4; D call uncertain. Germline CDR1 is SGHKS and CDR2 is YYEKEE (reference sequence). The CDR3 has 14 amino acids. V was trimmed by 6 bases and J by 5 bases, leaving 14 bases between them. The CDR3 nucleotides are TGTGCCAGCAACACTAGGACGGTGAATGAAAAACTGTTTTTT. Its protein is CASNTRTVNEKLFF.

Many counts were recorded for this clonotype. The chain couples TRBV10-2 to TRBJ1-5, with D perhaps matching TRBD1 (5 bases). V gave up 4 bases and J gave up 11 bases, with 12 bases separating them. Per the germline V gene, CDR1 is WSHSY and CDR2 is SAAADI. The length of the CDR3 is 12 residues. Here the CDR3 reads CASSAGNSAQHF. In DNA, the CDR3 is TGCGCCAGCAGTGCAGGGAATTCGGCCCAGCATTTT.

In this sample, this clonotype turned up many times. The chain links TRBV13 to TRBJ2-1; D gene ambiguous. The germline V gene encodes CDR1 PRHDT and CDR2 FYEKMQ (reference sequence). This CDR3 spans 15 amino acids. Trimming shortened V by 0 bases and J by 9 bases, and 15 bases separated the two germline ends. In DNA form, the CDR3 reads TGTGCCAGCAGCTTAGGCCTTAGGGCCCACGCTGAGCAGTTCTTC. As protein: CASSLGLRAHAEQFF.

This clonotype was counted ten times or more. The chain carries TRBV28 and TRBJ2-7, with 9 bases matching TRBD1. Germline V gene sequence: CDR1 MDHEN, CDR2 SYDVKM. The V and J ends lost 3 bases and 4 bases, in that order; junction bases with no gene match: 4. This CDR3 region has 14 residues. CDR3 DNA sequence: TGTGCCAGCAGTTTGACAGGGGGGAATTACGAGCAGTACTTC. Residues: CASSLTGGNYEQYF.

The gene calls are TRBV12-3 or TRBV12-4 and TRBJ1-1, with 9 bases aligning to TRBD1. This CDR3 is built from 17 residues. V dropped 7 bases and J dropped 0; count of bases not matched to a gene: 12. CDR3 amino acids: CASIKRGTGYMNTEAFF. In DNA, the CDR3 is TGTGCCAGCATCAAACGGGGGACAGGGTACATGAACACTGAAGCTTTCTTT.

This clonotype appeared many times. V usage is TRBV18 and J usage is TRBJ1-5; tentatively, D is TRBD1 (6 bases). Trimming shortened V by 3 bases and J by 5 bases, and 11 bases separated the two germline ends. The CDR3 has 14 amino acids. The germline V gene has CDR1 KGHSH and CDR2 LQKENI. The chain's CDR3 is CASSPRTADQPQHF. DNA for the CDR3: TGTGCCAGCTCACCCCGGACAGCGGATCAGCCCCAGCATTTT.

This clonotype occurred many times. The chain couples TRBV7-2 to TRBJ2-3; D may correspond to TRBD1 or TRBD2 (5 bases each). The CDR3 sequence is 14 residues long. The germline V gene has CDR1 SGHTA and CDR2 FQGNSA. Trimming took off 5 bases at V and 6 bases at J, with 15 bases between the two ends. CDR3 region: CASSPRPGRDTQYF. The CDR3 DNA reads TGTGCCAGCAGCCCAAGACCGGGACGGGATACGCAGTATTTT.

The chain couples TRBV28 to TRBJ1-5; 9 nucleotides align to TRBD1. Per germline, CDR1 MDHEN and CDR2 SYDVKM. There are 14 residues in the CDR3. After removal of 5 bases from V and 6 bases from J, the junction contained 5 bases not matched to a gene. The CDR3 DNA is TGTGCCAGCAGTCAACAGGGGGCGCCTCAGCCCCAGCATTTT. Protein product: CASSQQGAPQPQHF.

The rearrangement joins TRBV28 to TRBJ2-3; no definite D call. The CDR3 covers 15 residues. Trimming took 1 base from V and 2 from J, leaving 10 bases between them. CDR1 is MDHEN and CDR2 is SYDVKM in the germline V gene. CDR3 sequence reads: CASSLLPSNTDTQYF. CDR3 in DNA: TGTGCCAGCAGTTTATTACCGTCGAACACAGATACGCAGTATTTT.

This clonotype was seen at least ten times. The V and J genes are TRBV5-1 and TRBJ2-7; TRBD1 matches at 8 bases. From germline, CDR1 is SGHRS and CDR2 YFSETQ. This CDR3 has 16 amino acids. V gave up 1 base and J gave up 5 bases; unmatched junction bases: 11. CDR3 DNA: TGCGCCAGCAGCTTGCGGGGGAGACAGGGGTACGACGAGCAGTACTTC. Encoded protein: CASSLRGRQGYDEQYF.